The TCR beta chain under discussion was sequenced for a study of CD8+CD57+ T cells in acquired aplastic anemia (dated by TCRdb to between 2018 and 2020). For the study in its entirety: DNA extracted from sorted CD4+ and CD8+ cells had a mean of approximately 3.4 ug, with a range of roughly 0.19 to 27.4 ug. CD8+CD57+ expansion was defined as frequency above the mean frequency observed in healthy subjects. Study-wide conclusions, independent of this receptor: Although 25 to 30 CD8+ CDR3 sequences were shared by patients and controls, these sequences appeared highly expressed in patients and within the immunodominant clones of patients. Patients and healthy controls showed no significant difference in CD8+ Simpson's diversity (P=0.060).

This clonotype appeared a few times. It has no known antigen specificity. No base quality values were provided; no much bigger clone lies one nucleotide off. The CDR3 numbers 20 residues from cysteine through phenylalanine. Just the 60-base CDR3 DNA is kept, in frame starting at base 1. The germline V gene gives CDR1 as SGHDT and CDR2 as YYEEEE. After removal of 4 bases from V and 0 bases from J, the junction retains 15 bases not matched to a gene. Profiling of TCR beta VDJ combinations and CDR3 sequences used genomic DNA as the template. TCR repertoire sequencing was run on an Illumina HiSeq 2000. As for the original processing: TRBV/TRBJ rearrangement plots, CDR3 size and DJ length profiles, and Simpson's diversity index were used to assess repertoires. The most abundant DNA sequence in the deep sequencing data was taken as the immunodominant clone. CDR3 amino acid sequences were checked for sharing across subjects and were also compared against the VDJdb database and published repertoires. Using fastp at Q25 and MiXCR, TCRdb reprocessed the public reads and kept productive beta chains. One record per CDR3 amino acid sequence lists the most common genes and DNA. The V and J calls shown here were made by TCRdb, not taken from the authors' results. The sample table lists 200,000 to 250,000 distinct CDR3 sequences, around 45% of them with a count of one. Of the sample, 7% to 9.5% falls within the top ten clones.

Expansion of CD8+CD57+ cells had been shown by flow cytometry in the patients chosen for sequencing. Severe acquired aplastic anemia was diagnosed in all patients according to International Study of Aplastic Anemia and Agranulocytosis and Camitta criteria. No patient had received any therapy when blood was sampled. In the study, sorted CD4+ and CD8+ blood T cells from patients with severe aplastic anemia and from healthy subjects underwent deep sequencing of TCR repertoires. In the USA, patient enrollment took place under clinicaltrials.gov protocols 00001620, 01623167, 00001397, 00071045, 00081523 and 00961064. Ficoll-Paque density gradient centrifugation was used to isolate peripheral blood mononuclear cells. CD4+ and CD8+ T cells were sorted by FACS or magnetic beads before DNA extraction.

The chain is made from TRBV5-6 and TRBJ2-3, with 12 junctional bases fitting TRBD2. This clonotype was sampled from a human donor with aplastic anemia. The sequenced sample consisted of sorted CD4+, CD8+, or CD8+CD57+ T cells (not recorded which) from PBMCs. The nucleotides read TGTGCCAGCAGCCTACTAGCGGGGGGCAGTTGGGCTTCTAGCACAGATACGCAGTATTTT. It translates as CASSLLAGGSWASSTDTQYF.